These 8 T cell receptor beta chains were sequenced from one sample in a study of CD8 T cells in ankylosing spondylitis. General study findings and limits: A TCR beta motif of 8 or 9 highly homologous variants appeared characteristic of ankylosing spondylitis blood.

Their antigens are not known. TCRdb redid the calling of the 5' RACE reads with MiXCR, one entry per CDR3 protein. Among 130,000 or so distinct CDR3 sequences listed, under 20% were seen once. The sample taken for sequencing was blood, either unsorted or a sorted T cell fraction (not recorded which). Receptors were obtained from a male donor with ankylosing spondylitis.

This clonotype has only a few counts. This chain links TRBV7-6 with TRBJ1-2, with 8 bases aligning to TRBD1. This CDR3 contains 14 residues. Germline V gene lookup returns CDR1 SGHVS and CDR2 FNYEAQ. V gave up 6 bases and J gave up 0 bases; unmatched junction bases: 3. For the CDR3, the DNA is TGTGCCAGCAGACCAGGGGGCCCTAACTATGGCTACACCTTC. This codes for CASRPGGPNYGYTF.

CDR3 loop: CAWSVRELGDRANEQYF. DNA of the CDR3: TGTGCCTGGAGTGTACGTGAATTGGGGGACAGGGCAAACGAGCAGTACTTC. This chain joins TRBV30 and TRBJ2-7; 9 bases line up with TRBD1. CDR1 is GTSNPN, CDR2 SVGIG, per germline (reference sequence). The CDR3 sequence is 17 residues long. J gave up 5 bases and V 0 bases, and 14 bases lay outside the gene matches.

This clonotype was detected only a few times. V gene TRBV2 combines with J gene TRBJ1-5, with D uncertain. Germline CDR1 reads SNHLY; CDR2 reads FYNNEI. The CDR3 is 14 residues long. Trimming removed 3 bases at V and 4 bases at J, with 10 bases between. CDR3 sequence (DNA): TGTGCCAGCAGTGACTTAGACGGGAATCAGCCCCAGCATTTT. Translated, it gives CASSDLDGNQPQHF.

This clonotype was seen a single time. The V call is TRBV6-2 or TRBV6-3, the J call TRBJ2-6, with 7 bases aligning to TRBD1. The CDR3 has 18 residues. The V gene's germline CDR1 is MNHEY and CDR2 SVGEGT. The J segment lost 4 bases and the V segment lost 6 bases, leaving 15 bases of the junction unmatched. CDR3 protein: CASRPHTGAPVGANVLTF. The CDR3 coding sequence is TGTGCCAGCAGACCCCATACAGGGGCCCCTGTGGGGGCCAACGTCCTGACTTTC.

The gene calls are TRBV15 and TRBJ1-2, with D possibly being TRBD1 (6 bases). This CDR3 comprises 16 residues. Trimming removed 0 bases at V and 0 bases at J, with 11 bases between. CDR1 LNHNV and CDR2 YYDKDF come from the germline V gene (reference sequence). This CDR3 reads CATSRDWTVANYGYTF. CDR3 nucleotide sequence: TGTGCCACCAGCAGAGATTGGACAGTAGCTAACTATGGCTACACCTTC.

This clonotype was found a few times. The rearrangement uses TRBV27 and TRBJ1-5; 8 bases line up with TRBD1. This CDR3 region has 14 residues. Trimming cost V 6 bases and J 4 bases; bases outside gene matches: 5. From germline, CDR1 is MNHEY and CDR2 SMNVEV (reference sequence). CDR3 bases: TGTGCCAGCAGGGCGGGACAGGAAAATCAGCCCCAGCATTTT. Translated: CASRAGQENQPQHF.

This clonotype was detected a few times. The CDR3 DNA is TGCAGTGCTAGAGCGGGACAGGGCTACGAGCAGTACTTC. As protein: CSARAGQGYEQYF. This sequence joins TRBV20-1 and TRBJ2-7, with TRBD1 matching over 9 bases. Looked up from germline, CDR1 is DFQATT and CDR2 is SNEGSKA (reference sequence). This CDR3 is 13 amino acids long. The V and J ends lost 1 base and 3 bases, in that order; junction bases with no gene match: 1.

The chain carries TRBV3-1 and TRBJ2-7; possibly TRBD1 or TRBD2 for D (5 bases each). Germline V gene data show CDR1 as LGHDT and CDR2 as YNNKEL (reference sequence). Trimming cost V 5 bases and J 5 bases, with 7 bases left between them. This CDR3 has 11 residues. The CDR3 reads CASSGGHEQYF. The CDR3 nucleotides read TGTGCCAGCAGCGGGGGTCACGAGCAGTACTTC.